The subject of this entry is one T cell receptor (beta chain). Antigen unknown. V lost 1 base, J lost 4 bases, and 19 bases lay in between. Looked up from germline, CDR1 is GTSNPN and CDR2 is SVGIG (reference sequence). The CDR3 spans 16 residues. This sample was taken from a study of tumor-infiltrating lymphocytes in localized non-small cell lung cancer. Study findings and constraints: TCR sequencing covered a subset of patients with enough tissue. No T-cell fraction difference was seen between IM1 and IM2 tumors.

The assay was immunoSEQ multiplex PCR, and TCRdb's table has in-frame clones only and misses some. The table lists under 8,500 clones, more than 65% of them singletons, with around 15% in the top ten. The material sequenced was lung tumor tissue. V usage is TRBV30 and J usage is TRBJ1-2, with D perhaps matching TRBD1 (6 bases). The sequence came from a human donor with non-small cell lung cancer. This chain's CDR3 is CAWSGGVPGHLYGYTF. The CDR3 bases are TGTGCCTGGAGTGGGGGGGTACCGGGACACCTCTATGGCTACACCTTC.